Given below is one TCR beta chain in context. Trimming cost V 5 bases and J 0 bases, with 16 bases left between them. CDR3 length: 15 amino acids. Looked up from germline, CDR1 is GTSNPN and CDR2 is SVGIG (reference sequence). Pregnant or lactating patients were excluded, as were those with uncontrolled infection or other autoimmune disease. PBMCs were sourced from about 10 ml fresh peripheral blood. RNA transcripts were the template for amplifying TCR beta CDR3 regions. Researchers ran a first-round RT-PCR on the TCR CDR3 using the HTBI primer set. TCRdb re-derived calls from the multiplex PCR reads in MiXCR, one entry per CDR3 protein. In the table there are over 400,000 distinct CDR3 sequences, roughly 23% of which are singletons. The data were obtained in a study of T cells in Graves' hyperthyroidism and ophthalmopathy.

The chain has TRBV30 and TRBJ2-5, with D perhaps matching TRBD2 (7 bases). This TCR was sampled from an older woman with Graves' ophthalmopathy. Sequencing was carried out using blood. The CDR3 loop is CAWDRGSGDQETQYF. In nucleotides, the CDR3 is TGTGCCTGGGATAGGGGGAGCGGGGACCAAGAGACCCAGTACTTC.